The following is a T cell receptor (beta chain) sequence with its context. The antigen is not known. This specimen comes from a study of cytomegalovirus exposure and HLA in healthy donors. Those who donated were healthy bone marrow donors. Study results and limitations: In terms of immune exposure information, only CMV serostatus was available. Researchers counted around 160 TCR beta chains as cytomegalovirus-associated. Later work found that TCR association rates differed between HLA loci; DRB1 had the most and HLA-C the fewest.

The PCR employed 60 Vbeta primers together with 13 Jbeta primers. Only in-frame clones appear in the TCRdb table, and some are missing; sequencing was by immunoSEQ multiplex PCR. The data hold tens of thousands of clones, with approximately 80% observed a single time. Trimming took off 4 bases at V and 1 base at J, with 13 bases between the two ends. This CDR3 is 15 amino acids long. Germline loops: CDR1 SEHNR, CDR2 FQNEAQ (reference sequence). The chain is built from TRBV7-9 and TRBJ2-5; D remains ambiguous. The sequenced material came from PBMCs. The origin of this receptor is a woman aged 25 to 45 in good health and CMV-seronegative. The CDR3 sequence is CASSSLRLAQETQYF. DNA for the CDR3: TGTGCCAGCAGCTCTCTGAGACTTGCCCAAGAGACCCAGTACTTC.